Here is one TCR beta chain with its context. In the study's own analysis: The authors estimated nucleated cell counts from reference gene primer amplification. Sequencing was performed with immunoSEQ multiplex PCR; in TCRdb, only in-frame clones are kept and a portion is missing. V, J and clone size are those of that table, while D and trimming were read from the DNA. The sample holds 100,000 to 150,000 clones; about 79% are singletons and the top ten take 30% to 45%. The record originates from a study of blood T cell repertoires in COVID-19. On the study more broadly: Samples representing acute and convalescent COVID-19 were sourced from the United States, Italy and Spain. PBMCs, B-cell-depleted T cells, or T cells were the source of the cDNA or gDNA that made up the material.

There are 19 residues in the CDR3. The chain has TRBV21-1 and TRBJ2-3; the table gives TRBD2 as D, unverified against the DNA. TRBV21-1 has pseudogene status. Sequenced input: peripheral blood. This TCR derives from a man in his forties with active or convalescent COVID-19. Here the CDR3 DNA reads TGTGCCAGCGGCAAATTGGAAAGAAAGGAGCGGGGGGTTACAGATACGCAGTATTTT. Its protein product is CASGKLERKERGVTDTQYF.